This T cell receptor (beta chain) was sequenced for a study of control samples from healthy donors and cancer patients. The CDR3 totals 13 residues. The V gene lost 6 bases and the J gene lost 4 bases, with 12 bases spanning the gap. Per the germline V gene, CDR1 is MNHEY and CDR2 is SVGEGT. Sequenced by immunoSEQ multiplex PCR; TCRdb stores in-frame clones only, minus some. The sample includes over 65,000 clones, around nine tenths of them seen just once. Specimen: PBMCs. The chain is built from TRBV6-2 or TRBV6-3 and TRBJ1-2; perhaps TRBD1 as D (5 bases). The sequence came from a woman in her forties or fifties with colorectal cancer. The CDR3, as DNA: TGTGCCAGCAGCCCCCGGGACCCCTATGGCTACACCTTC. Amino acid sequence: CASSPRDPYGYTF.